Shown below are 9 T cell receptor beta chains from a single sample sequenced in a study of CXCR3-negative and CXCR3-positive naive CD8 T cells. Antigens for these TCRs are unknown. The authors made the TRB cDNA libraries by 5' RACE using UMI labels. TCRdb reprocessed the 5' RACE reads, keeping one entry per CDR3 protein, no DNA. The table lists about 98,000 distinct CDR3 sequences. Study-wide results and caveats: TRB CDR3 hydrophobicity was greater in CXCR3-positive naive cells than in CXCR3-negative naive cells.

Sequencing was done on a sample of naive CXCR3+ CD8+ T cells from blood. Specified subset: CD45RO-CCR7+CD27+CD95- naive CD8+ T cells expressing CXCR3 (TNR3+). Receptor source: a human donor in good health. Some clones in this sample may be carry-over from other donors' samples.

The chain recombines TRBV3-1 with TRBJ2-5; lacking DNA, the TRBD1 call made by TCRdb goes unchecked. There are 16 residues in the CDR3. Germline-derived CDR1 and CDR2 are LGHDT and YNNKEL (reference sequence). This CDR3 reads CASTRDRALLQETQYF.

The chain combines TRBV29-1 with TRBJ2-7; with no DNA, the TCRdb D assignment of TRBD1 cannot be verified. Germline assignment: CDR1 SQVTM and CDR2 ANQGSEA. The CDR3 length is 15 residues. The CDR3 reads CSVVWGTSGTYEQYF.

The chain uses TRBV29-1 and TRBJ1-5; TCRdb outputs TRBD1, but without DNA this stays unchecked. Germline CDR1 reads SQVTM; CDR2 reads ANQGSEA. CDR3 length: 16 amino acids. This CDR3 is CSVVVAEGAINQPQHF.

The chain employs TRBV10-3 and TRBJ2-2; no DNA is available, so the TRBD1 call from TCRdb remains unchecked. Germline CDR1 is ENHRY and CDR2 is SYGVKD. The CDR3 is 15 residues long. CDR3 sequence: CAISEEGGNTGELFF.

The CDR3 here is CASSLIGGPLDEQFF. The rearrangement uses TRBV7-3 and TRBJ2-1; checking the TCRdb D call of TRBD2 is not possible without DNA. Germline V gene data show CDR1 as SGHTA and CDR2 as FQGTGA. This CDR3 has 15 residues.

This rearrangement joins TRBV25-1 to TRBJ2-1; lacking DNA, the TRBD1 call made by TCRdb goes unchecked. Germline CDR1 MGHDK, CDR2 SYGVNS. The CDR3 is made up of 13 amino acids. The CDR3 sequence: CASIGQDGNEQFF.

The V gene is TRBV11-3, the J gene TRBJ2-2. The CDR3 loop spans 17 amino acids. Germline V CDR1 and CDR2: SGHNT, YENEEA. CDR3 region: CASSIRPGGADTGELFF.

The chain employs TRBV9 and TRBJ2-2. Germline V CDR1 and CDR2: SGDLS, YYNGEE. There are 15 residues in the CDR3. This CDR3 is CASSGSGWDTGELFF. Using reference TRBV9 and TRBJ2-2 for the parts outside the CDR3, the full variable domain is DSGVTQTPKHLITATGQRVTLRCSPRSGDLSVYWYQQSLDQGLQFLIQYYNGEERAKGNILERFSAQQFPDLHSELNLSSLELGDSALYFCASSGSGWDTGELFFGEGSRLTVL.

The chain employs TRBV7-9 and TRBJ1-1; TCRdb's D call, TRBD1, is unchecked because there is no DNA. There are 17 residues in the CDR3. Germline V gives CDR1 SEHNR, CDR2 FQNEAQ (reference sequence). The CDR3: CASSLYSGGWGNTEAFF.